These 12 T cell receptor beta chains were all obtained from the same sample, sequenced in a study of T cells in Graves' hyperthyroidism and ophthalmopathy (dated by TCRdb to the late 2010s). The library was prepared using multiplex PCR. Sequenced on an Illumina HiSeq 2000. Amplification of TCR beta CDR3 regions was carried out from RNA transcripts. The first round of RT-PCR for the TCR CDR3 was performed with the HTBI primer set and the Qiagen OneStep RT-PCR kit. TCRdb applied fastp at Q25 and MiXCR to the public reads, then kept only in-frame beta chains. CDR3 protein duplicates are merged, each entry listing the most common genes and DNA. The sample includes under 350,000 distinct CDR3 sequences, with roughly 23% observed a single time. The biggest ten clones account for around 50% of the sample. The specimen was blood. These receptor sequences come from a woman between 50 and 59 years old with Graves' hyperthyroidism.

On this clonotype itself: One end of the junction does not line up with germline, which may come from a read error. The chain recombines TRBV20-1 with TRBJ2-7, with a tentative D call TRBD1 (6 bases). This CDR3 spans 11 amino acids. Germline-derived CDR1 and CDR2 are DFQATT and SNEGSKA (reference sequence). CDR3 loop: CSASPTGEEYF. The CDR3 DNA reads TGCAGTGCTAGTCCGACAGGCGAGGAGTACTTC.

The V call is TRBV6-1, the J call TRBJ2-5; D is unresolved. Per the germline V gene, CDR1 is MNHNS and CDR2 is SASEGT. V lost 1 base, J lost 2 bases, and 8 bases lay in between. This CDR3 has 14 amino acids. CDR3 in DNA: TGTGCCAGCAGTGAAGTGCCAGGACAAGAGACCCAGTACTTC. Amino acids: CASSEVPGQETQYF.

Here the CDR3 reads CASRISGQETQYF. DNA of the CDR3: TGTGCCAGTAGGATTAGCGGCCAAGAGACCCAGTACTTC. V and J are TRBV19 and TRBJ2-5; possible D gene TRBD2, 6 bases. Germline CDR1 reads LNHDA; CDR2 reads SQIVND (reference sequence). The CDR3 totals 13 residues. Trimming pared 6 bases from V and 1 base from J, leaving 9 bases between.

The chain uses TRBV7-2 and TRBJ2-7; no definite D call. Germline-derived CDR1 and CDR2 are SGHTA and FQGNSA. This CDR3 region has 13 residues. The V end lost 6 bases, the J end lost 3 bases, and 12 bases lay between the germline ends. CDR3 sequence (DNA): TGTGCCAGCAGTTCTCCGGTAGACTACGAGCAGTACTTC. Translation: CASSSPVDYEQYF.

This sequence joins TRBV2 and TRBJ2-3; 10 nucleotides align to TRBD1. V lost 9 bases and J lost 6; bases outside the gene matches: 15. Germline V lookup: CDR1 SNHLY, CDR2 FYNNEI. The CDR3 length is 16 residues. The CDR3 here is CASRTRDRGRVDTQYF. CDR3 bases: TGTGCCAGTCGGACCCGCGACAGGGGGCGCGTTGATACGCAGTATTTT.

This clonotype was detected a few times. This rearrangement joins TRBV6-1 to TRBJ1-2; 7 positions match TRBD1. Germline-derived CDR1 and CDR2 are MNHNS and SASEGT. The V gene end was trimmed by 2 bases and the J gene end by 8 bases; junction bases not matched to a gene: 8. There are 14 residues in the CDR3. The CDR3 DNA follows: TGTGCCAGCAGTGAACGTATAGGGGGCAAAGGCTACACCTTC. This sequence encodes CASSERIGGKGYTF.

This clonotype was detected many times. The chain recombines TRBV12-3 or TRBV12-4 with TRBJ1-4; D is unresolved. CDR3 length: 12 amino acids. The ends were cut back, 4 bases at V and 5 bases at J, with 5 bases in the middle. CDR3 protein: CASSSLNEKLFF. Here the CDR3 DNA reads TGTGCCAGCAGTTCATTGAATGAAAAACTGTTTTTT.

This clonotype has just a few counts. The junction shows a germline mismatch at one end, possibly a read error. CDR3 coding DNA: TGCGCCATCAGCCACCCGGGTGGTAGGGGCAATCAGCCCCAGCATTTT. Translation gives CAISHPGGRGNQPQHF. V usage is TRBV4-1 and J usage is TRBJ1-5; D is ambiguous. Germline V gene lookup returns CDR1 MGHRA and CDR2 YSYEKL. This CDR3 is 16 amino acids long.

This clonotype was counted at least ten times. The chain has TRBV11-2 and TRBJ2-7, with D maybe TRBD2 (6 bases). The CDR3 length is 14 residues. Germline V gives CDR1 SGHAT, CDR2 FQNNGV. The V end lost 1 base, the J end lost 7 bases, and 14 bases lay between the germline ends. DNA for the CDR3: TGTGCCAGCAGCTTAGGACTAGTCCTAAGTGAGCAGTACTTC. This codes for CASSLGLVLSEQYF.

This clonotype was found once. Here the CDR3 DNA reads TGTGCCAGTAGTCCAAACCTGGCAGGGTATAGCAATCAGCCCCAGCATTTT. It specifies CASSPNLAGYSNQPQHF. V and J are TRBV19 and TRBJ1-5; weak D call: TRBD1 (5 bases). Per germline, CDR1 LNHDA and CDR2 SQIVND (reference sequence). The CDR3 extends over 17 amino acids. Trimming removed 5 bases at V and 0 bases at J, with 17 bases between. Full variable domain (remainder filled in from reference TRBV19 and TRBJ1-5): DGGITQSPKYLFRKEGQNVTLSCEQNLNHDAMYWYRQDPGQGLRLIYYSQIVNDFQKGDIAEGYSVSREKKESFPLTVTSAQKNPTAFYLCASSPNLAGYSNQPQHFGDGTRLSIL.

This rearrangement joins TRBV7-9 to TRBJ2-1, with 9 bases lining up with TRBD1. J was trimmed by 9 bases and V by 3 bases; bases with no gene match: 6. The CDR3 is 14 residues long. The germline V gene encodes CDR1 SEHNR and CDR2 FQNEAQ (reference sequence). This CDR3 reads CASSLDRGFAEQFF. The CDR3 bases are TGTGCCAGCAGCTTGGACAGGGGATTTGCTGAGCAGTTCTTC.

This clonotype was found many times. J is TRBJ1-2 and V is TRBV30; 7 nucleotides line up with TRBD1. The V and J ends lost 4 bases and 3 bases, in that order; junction bases with no gene match: 5. The CDR3 is made up of 13 amino acids. Germline V gene sequence: CDR1 GTSNPN, CDR2 SVGIG (reference sequence). CDR3 region: CAWTIGGDYGYTF. DNA of the CDR3: TGTGCCTGGACCATAGGGGGCGACTATGGCTACACCTTC.